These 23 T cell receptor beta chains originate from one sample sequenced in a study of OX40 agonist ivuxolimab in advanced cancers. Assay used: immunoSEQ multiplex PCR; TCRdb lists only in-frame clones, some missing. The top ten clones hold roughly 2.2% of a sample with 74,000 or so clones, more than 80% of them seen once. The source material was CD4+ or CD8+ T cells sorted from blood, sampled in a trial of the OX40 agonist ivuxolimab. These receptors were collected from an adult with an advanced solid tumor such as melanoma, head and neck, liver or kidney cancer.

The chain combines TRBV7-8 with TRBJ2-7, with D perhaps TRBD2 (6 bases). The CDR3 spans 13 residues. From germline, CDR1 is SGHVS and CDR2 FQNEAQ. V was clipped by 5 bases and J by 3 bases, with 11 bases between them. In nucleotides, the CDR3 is TGTGCCAGCAGCCCCCCGGGGGTCTACGAGCAGTACTTC. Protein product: CASSPPGVYEQYF.

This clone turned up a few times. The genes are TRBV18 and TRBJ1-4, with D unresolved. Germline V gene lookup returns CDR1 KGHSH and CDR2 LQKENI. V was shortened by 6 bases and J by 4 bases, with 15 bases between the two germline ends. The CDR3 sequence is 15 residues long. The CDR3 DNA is TGTGCCAGCTCGAGATCACAGCTTTTTAATGAAAAACTGTTTTTT. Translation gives CASSRSQLFNEKLFF. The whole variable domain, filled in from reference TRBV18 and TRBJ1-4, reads NAGVMQNPRHLVRRRGQEARLRCSPMKGHSHVYWYRQLPEEGLKFMVYLQKENIIDESGMPKERFSAEFPKEGPSILRIQQVVRGDSAAYFCASSRSQLFNEKLFFGSGTQLSVL.

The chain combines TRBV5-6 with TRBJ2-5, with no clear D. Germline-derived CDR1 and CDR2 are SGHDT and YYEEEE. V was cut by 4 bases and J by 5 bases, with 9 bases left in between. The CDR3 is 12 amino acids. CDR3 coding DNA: TGTGCCAGCAGCAGTGGGTTGGAGACCCAGTACTTC. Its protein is CASSSGLETQYF.

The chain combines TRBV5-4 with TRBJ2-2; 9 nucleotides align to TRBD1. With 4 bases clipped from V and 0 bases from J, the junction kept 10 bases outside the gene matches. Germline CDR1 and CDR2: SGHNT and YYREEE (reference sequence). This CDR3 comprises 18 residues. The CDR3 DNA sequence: TGTGCCAGCAGCACCGACAGGGGGTCTTTTTCGAACACCGGGGAGCTGTTTTTT. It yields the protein CASSTDRGSFSNTGELFF. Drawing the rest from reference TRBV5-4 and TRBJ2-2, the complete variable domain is ETGVTQSPTHLIKTRGQQVTLRCSSQSGHNTVSWYQQALGQGPQFIFQYYREEENGRGNFPPRFSGLQFPNYSSELNVNALELDDSALYLCASSTDRGSFSNTGELFFGEGSRLTVL.

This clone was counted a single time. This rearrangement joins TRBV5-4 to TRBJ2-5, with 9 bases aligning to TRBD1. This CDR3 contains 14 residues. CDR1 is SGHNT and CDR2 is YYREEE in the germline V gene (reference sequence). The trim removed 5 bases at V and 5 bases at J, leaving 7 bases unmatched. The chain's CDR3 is CASSFTGGAETQYF. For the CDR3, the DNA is TGTGCCAGCAGTTTTACAGGGGGCGCGGAGACCCAGTACTTC.

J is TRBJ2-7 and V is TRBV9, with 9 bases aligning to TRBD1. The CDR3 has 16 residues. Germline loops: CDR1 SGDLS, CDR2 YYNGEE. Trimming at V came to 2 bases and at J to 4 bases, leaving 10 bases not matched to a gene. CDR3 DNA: TGTGCCAGCAGCGTCACAGGACAGGGGAGTAGGTACGAGCAGTACTTC. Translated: CASSVTGQGSRYEQYF. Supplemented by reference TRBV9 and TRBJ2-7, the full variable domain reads DSGVTQTPKHLITATGQRVTLRCSPRSGDLSVYWYQQSLDQGLQFLIQYYNGEERAKGNILERFSAQQFPDLHSELNLSSLELGDSALYFCASSVTGQGSRYEQYFGPGTRLTVT.

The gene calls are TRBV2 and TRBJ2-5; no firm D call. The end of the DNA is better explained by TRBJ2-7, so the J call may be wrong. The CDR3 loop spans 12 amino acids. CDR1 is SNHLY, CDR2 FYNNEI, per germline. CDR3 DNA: TGTGCCGGGTCTGTAAAAGCCTACGAGCAGTACTTC. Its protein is CAGSVKAYEQYF.

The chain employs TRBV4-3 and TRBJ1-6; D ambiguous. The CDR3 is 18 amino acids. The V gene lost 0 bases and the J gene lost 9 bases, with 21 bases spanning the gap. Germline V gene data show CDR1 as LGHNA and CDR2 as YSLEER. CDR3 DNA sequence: TGCGCCAGCAGCCAAGAACGAATCGGGTCAGTGGGTTTTTCACCCCTCCACTTT. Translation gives CASSQERIGSVGFSPLHF.

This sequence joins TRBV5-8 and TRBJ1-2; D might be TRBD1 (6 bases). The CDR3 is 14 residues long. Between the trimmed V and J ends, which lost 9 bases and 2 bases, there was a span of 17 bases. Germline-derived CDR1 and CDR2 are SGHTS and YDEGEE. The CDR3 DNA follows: TGTGCCACCCGTCAGACAGGCGTAAACTATGGCTACACCTTC. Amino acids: CATRQTGVNYGYTF.

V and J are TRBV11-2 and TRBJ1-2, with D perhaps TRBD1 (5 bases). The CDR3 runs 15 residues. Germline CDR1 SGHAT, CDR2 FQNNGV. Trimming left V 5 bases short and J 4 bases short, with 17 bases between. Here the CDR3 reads CASSATDSLGYGYTF. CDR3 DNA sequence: TGTGCCAGCAGCGCCACTGACAGTCTGGGCTATGGCTACACCTTC.

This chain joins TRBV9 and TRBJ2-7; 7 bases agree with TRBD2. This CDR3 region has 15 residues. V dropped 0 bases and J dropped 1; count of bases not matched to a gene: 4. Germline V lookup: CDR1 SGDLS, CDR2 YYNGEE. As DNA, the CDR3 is TGTGCCAGCAGCGTAGACGGGAGGAGGTCCTACGAGCAGTACTTC. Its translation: CASSVDGRRSYEQYF.

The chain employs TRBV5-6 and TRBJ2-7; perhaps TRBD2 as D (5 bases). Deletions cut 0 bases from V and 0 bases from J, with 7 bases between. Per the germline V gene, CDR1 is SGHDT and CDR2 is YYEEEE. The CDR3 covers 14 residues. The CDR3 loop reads CASSLVGSSYEQYF. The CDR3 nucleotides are TGTGCCAGCAGCTTGGTTGGGAGCTCCTACGAGCAGTACTTC.

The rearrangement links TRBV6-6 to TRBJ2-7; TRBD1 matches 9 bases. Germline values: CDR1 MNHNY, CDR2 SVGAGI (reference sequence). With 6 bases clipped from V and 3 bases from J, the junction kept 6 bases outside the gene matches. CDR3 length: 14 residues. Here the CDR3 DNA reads TGTGCCAGCAGCCGGACAGGGGATTTCTACGAGCAGTACTTC. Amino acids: CASSRTGDFYEQYF.

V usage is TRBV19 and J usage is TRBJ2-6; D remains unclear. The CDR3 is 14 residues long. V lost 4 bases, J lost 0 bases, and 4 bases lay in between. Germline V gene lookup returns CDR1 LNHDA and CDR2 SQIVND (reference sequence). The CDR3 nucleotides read TGTGCCAGTAGTAGGGGCTCTGGGGCCAACGTCCTGACTTTC. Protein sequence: CASSRGSGANVLTF.

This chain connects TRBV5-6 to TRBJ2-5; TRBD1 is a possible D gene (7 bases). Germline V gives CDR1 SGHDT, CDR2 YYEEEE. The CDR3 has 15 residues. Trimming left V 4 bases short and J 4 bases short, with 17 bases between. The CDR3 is CASSRVGQGGETQYF. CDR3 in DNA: TGTGCCAGCAGCCGCGTTGGCCAGGGGGGAGAGACCCAGTACTTC.

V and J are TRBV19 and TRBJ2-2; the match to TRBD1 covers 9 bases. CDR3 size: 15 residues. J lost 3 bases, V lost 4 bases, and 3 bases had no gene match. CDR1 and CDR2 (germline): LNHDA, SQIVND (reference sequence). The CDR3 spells CASSSGQGYTGELFF. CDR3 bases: TGTGCCAGTAGTAGCGGACAGGGGTACACCGGGGAGCTGTTTTTT.

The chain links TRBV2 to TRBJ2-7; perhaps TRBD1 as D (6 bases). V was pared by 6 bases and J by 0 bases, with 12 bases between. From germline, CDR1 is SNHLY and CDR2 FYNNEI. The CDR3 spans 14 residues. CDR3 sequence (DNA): TGTGCCAGCAGGGGGCAGGGGAGCTCCTACGAGCAGTACTTC. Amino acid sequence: CASRGQGSSYEQYF.

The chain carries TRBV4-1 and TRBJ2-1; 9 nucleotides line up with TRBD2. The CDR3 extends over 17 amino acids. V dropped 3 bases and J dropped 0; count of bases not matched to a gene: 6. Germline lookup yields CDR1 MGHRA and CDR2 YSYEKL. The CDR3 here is CASSHLAGPSSYNEQFF. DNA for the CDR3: TGCGCCAGCAGCCACCTAGCGGGACCGAGCTCCTACAATGAGCAGTTCTTC.

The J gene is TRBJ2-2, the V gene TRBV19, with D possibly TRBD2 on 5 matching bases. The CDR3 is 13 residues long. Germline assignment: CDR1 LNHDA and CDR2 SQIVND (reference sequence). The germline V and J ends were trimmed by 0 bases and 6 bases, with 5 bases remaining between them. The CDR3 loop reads CASSIERAGELFF. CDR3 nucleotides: TGTGCCAGTAGTATAGAGAGGGCCGGGGAGCTGTTTTTT.

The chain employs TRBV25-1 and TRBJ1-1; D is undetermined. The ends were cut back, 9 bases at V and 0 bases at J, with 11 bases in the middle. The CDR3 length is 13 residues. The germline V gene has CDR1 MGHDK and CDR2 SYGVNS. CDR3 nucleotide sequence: TGTGCCAGTTATTCCGGACTGAACACTGAAGCTTTCTTT. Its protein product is CASYSGLNTEAFF.

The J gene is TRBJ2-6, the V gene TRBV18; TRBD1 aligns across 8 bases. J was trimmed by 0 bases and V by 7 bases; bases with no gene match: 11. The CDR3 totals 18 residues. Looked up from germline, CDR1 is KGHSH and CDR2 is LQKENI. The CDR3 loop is CASLRGGDRTSGANVLTF. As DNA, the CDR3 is TGTGCCAGCTTACGTGGAGGGGACAGGACCTCTGGGGCCAACGTCCTGACTTTC.

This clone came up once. As DNA, the CDR3 is TGTGCCACCTCCCCCTCCGGGACAGGCAAGACAGATACGCAGTATTTT. This gives the protein CATSPSGTGKTDTQYF. The chain links TRBV28 to TRBJ2-3; TRBD1 matches at 8 bases. The CDR3 is 16 residues long. Germline loops: CDR1 MDHEN, CDR2 SYDVKM. Trimming took 10 bases from V and 3 from J; bases not matched to a gene: 15.

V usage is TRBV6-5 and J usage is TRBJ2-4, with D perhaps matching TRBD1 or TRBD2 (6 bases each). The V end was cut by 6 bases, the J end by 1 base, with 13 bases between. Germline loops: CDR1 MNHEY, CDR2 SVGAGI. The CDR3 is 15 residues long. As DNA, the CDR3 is TGTGCCAGCAGGGGGGGCGGGGCGGCCAAAAACATTCAGTACTTC. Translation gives CASRGGGAAKNIQYF.